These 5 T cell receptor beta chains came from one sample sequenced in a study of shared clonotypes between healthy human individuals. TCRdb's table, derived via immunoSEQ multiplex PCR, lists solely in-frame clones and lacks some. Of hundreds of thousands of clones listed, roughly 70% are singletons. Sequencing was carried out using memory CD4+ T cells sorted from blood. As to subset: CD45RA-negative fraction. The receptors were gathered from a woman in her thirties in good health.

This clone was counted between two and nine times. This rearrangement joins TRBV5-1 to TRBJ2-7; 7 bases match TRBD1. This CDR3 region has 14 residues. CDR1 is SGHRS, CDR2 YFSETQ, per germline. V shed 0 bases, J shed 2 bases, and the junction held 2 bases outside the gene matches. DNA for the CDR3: TGCGCCAGCAGCTTGGTTCAGGGGGCCTACGAGCAGTACTTC. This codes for CASSLVQGAYEQYF.

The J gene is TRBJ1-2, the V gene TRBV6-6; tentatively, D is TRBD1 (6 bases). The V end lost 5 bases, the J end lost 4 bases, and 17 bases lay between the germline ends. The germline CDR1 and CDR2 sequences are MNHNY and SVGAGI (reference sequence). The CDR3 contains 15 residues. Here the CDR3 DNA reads TGTGCCAGCAGTGTTCACTCGACAGGCCTCTATGGCTACACCTTC. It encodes CASSVHSTGLYGYTF.

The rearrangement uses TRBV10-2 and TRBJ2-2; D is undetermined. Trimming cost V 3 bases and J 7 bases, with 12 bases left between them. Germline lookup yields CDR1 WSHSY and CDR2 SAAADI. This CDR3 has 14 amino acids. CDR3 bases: TGCGCCAGCAGTGACTTCACAGTCGGCGGGGAGCTGTTTTTT. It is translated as CASSDFTVGGELFF.

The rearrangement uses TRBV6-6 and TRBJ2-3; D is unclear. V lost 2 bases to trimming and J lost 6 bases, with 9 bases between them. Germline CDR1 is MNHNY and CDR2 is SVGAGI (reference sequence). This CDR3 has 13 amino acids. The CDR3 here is CASSYLESDTQYF. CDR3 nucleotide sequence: TGTGCCAGCAGTTACCTAGAGTCGGATACGCAGTATTTT.

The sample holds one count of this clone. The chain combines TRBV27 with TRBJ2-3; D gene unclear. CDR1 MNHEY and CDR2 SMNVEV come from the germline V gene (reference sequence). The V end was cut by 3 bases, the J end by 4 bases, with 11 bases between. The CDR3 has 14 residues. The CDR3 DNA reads TGTGCCAGCAGTTTCCGAGGACGGGCAGATACGCAGTATTTT. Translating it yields CASSFRGRADTQYF.